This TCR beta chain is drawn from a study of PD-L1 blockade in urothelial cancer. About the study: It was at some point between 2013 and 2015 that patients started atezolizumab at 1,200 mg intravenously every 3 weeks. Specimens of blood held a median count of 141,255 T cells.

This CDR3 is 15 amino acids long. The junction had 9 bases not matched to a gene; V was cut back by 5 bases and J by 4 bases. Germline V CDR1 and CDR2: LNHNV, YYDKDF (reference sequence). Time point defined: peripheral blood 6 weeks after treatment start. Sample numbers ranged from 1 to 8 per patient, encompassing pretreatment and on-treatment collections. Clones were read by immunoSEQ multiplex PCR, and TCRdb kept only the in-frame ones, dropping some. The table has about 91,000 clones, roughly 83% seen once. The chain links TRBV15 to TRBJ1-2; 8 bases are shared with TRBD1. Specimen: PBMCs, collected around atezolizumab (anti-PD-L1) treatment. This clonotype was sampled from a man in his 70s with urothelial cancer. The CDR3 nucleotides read TGTGCCACCAGCCTTGACAGGGGAGGTAGCTATGGCTACACCTTC. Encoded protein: CATSLDRGGSYGYTF. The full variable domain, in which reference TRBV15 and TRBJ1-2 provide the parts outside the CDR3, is DAMVIQNPRYQVTQFGKPVTLSCSQTLNHNVMYWYQQKSSQAPKLLFHYYDKDFNNEADTPDNFQSRRPNTSFCFLDIRSPGLGDTAMYLCATSLDRGGSYGYTFGSGTRLTVV.